The clone carrying this T cell receptor (beta chain) showed up just once. Trimming removed 4 bases from V and 2 bases from J, with 14 bases in between. Germline CDR1 is MGHRA and CDR2 is YSYEKL. There are 15 residues in the CDR3. This specimen belongs to a study of sequential checkpoint blockade in melanoma. Study-wide context: Patients were randomized 1:1 to nivolumab-then-ipilimumab or ipilimumab-then-nivolumab first-line. Both treatment sequences were followed by maintenance nivolumab.

Treatment given: randomized to nivolumab then ipilimumab (arm A) or the reverse (arm B). Live CD3+CD8+ CD19− CD56− cells were sorted from PBMCs. Method: immunoSEQ multiplex PCR; TCRdb's copy keeps in-frame clones and lacks some. The sample lists about 18,000 clones, roughly 53% seen once, with around 17% in the top ten. The J gene is TRBJ1-1, the V gene TRBV4-1; D is undetermined. The receptor was derived from a human donor with melanoma. The starting material was CD8+ T cells sorted from blood (inferred from file names), obtained from a patient given nivolumab and ipilimumab in sequence. CDR3 protein: CASSLDPGKNTEAFF. CDR3 coding DNA: TGCGCCAGCAGCCTTGACCCCGGGAAAAACACTGAAGCTTTCTTT.